The clone carrying this T cell receptor (beta chain) was recorded a few times. The antigen is not known. Using immunoSEQ multiplex PCR, the repertoire was profiled, and TCRdb retains in-frame clones only, with some absent. The sample shows approximately 93,000 clones, over 75% of them seen only once. The sample comes from a study of T cell responses to AZD1222 COVID-19 vaccine. General observations from the study: Reportedly, nearly half the spike-specific TCRs target unmutated variant regions. Breadth and depth of Spike-specific TCRs rose after two AZD1222 doses.

Pooled in the analysis were second doses at about 4 or about 12 weeks. V shed 5 bases and J shed 6 bases, with 9 bases lying between them. The CDR3 is 11 amino acids. Germline CDR1 is DFQATT and CDR2 is SNEGSKA (reference sequence). Source: peripheral blood, taken 28 days after the second AZD1222 dose. The sequence was collected from an adult who received the AZD1222 COVID-19 vaccine. This chain joins TRBV20-1 and TRBJ2-3; TRBD2 might be the D (5 bases). CDR3 residues: CSAGPGDTQYF. In DNA, the CDR3 is TGCAGTGCTGGACCGGGGGATACGCAGTATTTT.